One and the same sample provided the 21 T cell receptor beta chains below, sequenced in a study of blood T cells in healthy people across ages. PCR was performed a second time for about 7 to 11 cycles using a sample-barcoded 5' primer and a J-beta primer mix. TCRdb used MiXCR to reprocess the 5' RACE reads, holding one entry per CDR3 protein. The sample has 650,000 to 800,000 distinct CDR3 sequences, about 51% seen once; the top ten hold 13%. The specimen sequenced was blood. Receptor source: a woman of 80 years or more in good health.

In its sample, this clonotype was seen many times. This sequence joins TRBV4-2 and TRBJ2-5, with 8 bases lining up with TRBD2. The CDR3 loop spans 16 amino acids. CDR1 and CDR2 (germline): LGHNA, YNFKEQ. V trimming: 0 bases; J trimming: 1 base; junction bases outside the gene matches: 4. The DNA of the CDR3 is TGTGCCAGCAGCCAAGACTTGCGGGGGGCCCAAGAGACCCAGTACTTC. Its translation: CASSQDLRGAQETQYF.

The genes are TRBV5-1 and TRBJ1-5; tentatively, D is TRBD1 (5 bases). The ends were cut back, 4 bases at V and 4 bases at J, with 15 bases in the middle. The CDR3 runs 15 residues. The germline V gene has CDR1 SGHRS and CDR2 YFSETQ. CDR3 region: CASSDHRRTNQPQHF. The CDR3 coding sequence is TGCGCCAGCAGCGACCACAGGAGGACTAATCAGCCCCAGCATTTT. Complete variable domain (other parts from reference TRBV5-1 and TRBJ1-5): KAGVTQTPRYLIKTRGQQVTLSCSPISGHRSVSWYQQTPGQGLQFLFEYFSETQRNKGNFPGRFSGRQFSNSRSEMNVSTLELGDSALYLCASSDHRRTNQPQHFGDGTRLSIL.

The chain uses TRBV12-3 or TRBV12-4 and TRBJ2-3; possibly TRBD2 for D (6 bases). The CDR3 length is 14 residues. Between the trimmed V and J ends, which lost 6 bases and 1 base, there was a span of 11 bases. CDR3: CASRLGGGTDTQYF. In DNA, the CDR3 is TGTGCCAGCAGGTTGGGGGGAGGCACAGATACGCAGTATTTT.

The genes are TRBV29-1 and TRBJ2-1; D perhaps matches TRBD1 (6 bases). The CDR3 runs to 12 residues. In germline, CDR1 is SQVTM, CDR2 ANQGSEA. Between the trimmed V and J ends, which lost 7 bases and 8 bases, there was a span of 15 bases. In nucleotides, the CDR3 is TGCAGCGGCTCAGGGGACCGGTATGAGCAGTTCTTC. Translating it yields CSGSGDRYEQFF.

This clonotype has at least ten counts. The rearrangement joins TRBV11-2 to TRBJ2-7; TRBD2 matches 8 bases. The CDR3 spans 15 residues. V was clipped by 1 base and J by 3 bases; unmatched bases: 5. Germline values: CDR1 SGHAT, CDR2 FQNNGV. Written as DNA, the CDR3 is TGTGCCAGCAGCTTAGTGGGGACTAGTCGCTACGAGCAGTACTTC. Translation: CASSLVGTSRYEQYF.

The rearrangement joins TRBV7-9 to TRBJ1-4, with 8 bases identical to TRBD1. The CDR3 consists of 15 residues. V lost 0 bases to trimming and J lost 8 bases; unmatched junction nucleotides: 5. Germline values: CDR1 SEHNR, CDR2 FQNEAQ (reference sequence). The DNA for the CDR3 is TGTGCCAGCAGCTTAGCACAGGGGGTTGGCGAAAAACTGTTTTTT. Its protein product is CASSLAQGVGEKLFF. Looking up the rest from reference TRBV7-9 and TRBJ1-4 gives the full variable domain: DTGVSQNPRHKITKRGQNVTFRCDPISEHNRLYWYRQTLGQGPEFLTYFQNEAQLEKSRLLSDRFSAERPKGSFSTLEIQRTEQGDSAMYLCASSLAQGVGEKLFFGSGTQLSVL.

The chain links TRBV28 to TRBJ1-5; unclear D gene. The CDR3 contains 13 residues. Deletions cut 4 bases from V and 8 bases from J, with 12 bases between. Germline CDR1 is MDHEN and CDR2 is SYDVKM. CDR3 bases: TGTGCCAGCAGTTCACCCTTCCCCGAGCCCCAGCATTTT. This codes for CASSSPFPEPQHF.

A note on this clonotype: A read error may explain this, as a much larger clone is one base away. The chain has TRBV12-3 or TRBV12-4 and TRBJ1-5, with D tentatively TRBD1 (6 bases). V was shortened by 3 bases and J by 5 bases, with 14 bases between the two germline ends. This CDR3 comprises 15 residues. CDR3 bases: TGTGCCAGCAGTTTTCGGCGGGACATCGATCAGCCCCAGCATTTT. Its protein is CASSFRRDIDQPQHF.

The V gene is TRBV25-1, the J gene TRBJ2-5; 9 bases agree with TRBD1. The V gene's germline CDR1 is MGHDK and CDR2 SYGVNS. V lost 5 bases to trimming and J lost 11 bases; unmatched junction nucleotides: 18. The CDR3 has 16 amino acids. The CDR3 region is CASSTRPGQGTDEQYF. The CDR3 DNA reads TGTGCCAGCAGTACTCGACCGGGACAGGGTACCGATGAGCAGTACTTC.

As for this clonotype: A junction end diverges from the germline sequence, so it may reflect a read error. CDR3 loop: CASIKAGRTDAQYF. In DNA, the CDR3 is TGTGCCAGCATCAAGGCAGGGCGCACAGATGCGCAGTATTTT. The rearrangement joins TRBV12-3 or TRBV12-4 to TRBJ2-3; D may be TRBD1 (5 bases). The CDR3 extends over 14 amino acids.

This clonotype was seen a few times. The rearrangement joins TRBV27 to TRBJ2-1, with 13 bases aligning to TRBD2. The DNA matches TRBJ2-7 better at its end, which makes the J call doubtful. CDR3 length equals 15 residues. Per the germline V gene, CDR1 is MNHEY and CDR2 is SMNVEV (reference sequence). CDR3 residues: CASSWTSGRYNEQYF. The CDR3, as DNA: TGTGCCAGCAGTTGGACTAGCGGGAGATACAATGAGCAGTACTTC.

Points on this clonotype: A read error may be the cause here, since a much bigger clone is one base away. This chain uses TRBV6-5 with TRBJ2-1, with TRBD2 as a possible D gene (7 bases). Matching the DNA end better, TRBJ2-7 makes the J call doubtful. This CDR3 is built from 14 residues. Germline loops: CDR1 MNHEY, CDR2 SVGAGI. CDR3 region: CASSILRGANEQYF. CDR3 in DNA: TGTGCCAGCAGTATACTTCGGGGGGCCAATGAGCAGTACTTC.

CDR3 sequence: CASSPAWASGSDEQFF. DNA for the CDR3: TGTGCCAGCAGCCCGGCGTGGGCTAGCGGGAGTGATGAGCAGTTCTTC. This chain uses TRBV6-2 or TRBV6-3 with TRBJ2-1; 10 positions agree with TRBD2. The CDR3 consists of 16 residues. The V gene's germline CDR1 is MNHEY and CDR2 SVGEGT. The V gene end was trimmed by 6 bases and the J gene end by 8 bases; junction bases not matched to a gene: 13.

The V gene is TRBV20-1, the J gene TRBJ2-7; 7 nucleotides agree with TRBD1. The CDR3 totals 14 residues. The V segment lost 6 bases and the J segment 2 bases; nucleotides outside the gene matches: 10. The germline CDR1 and CDR2 sequences are DFQATT and SNEGSKA (reference sequence). CDR3 in amino acids: CSARRQGSAYEQYF. The CDR3, as DNA: TGCAGTGCGAGACGACAGGGCTCGGCCTACGAGCAGTACTTC.

A few counts support this clonotype. The chain carries TRBV6-2 or TRBV6-3 and TRBJ2-7, with 12 bases matching TRBD2. Germline CDR1 MNHEY, CDR2 SVGEGT. V was pared by 5 bases and J by 3 bases, with 2 bases of the junction left unmatched. This CDR3 has 14 residues. In DNA form, the CDR3 reads TGTGCCAGCAGTGCTAGCGGGAGGGGCTACGAGCAGTACTTC. Translated, it gives CASSASGRGYEQYF.

This clonotype has a count of ten or more. The CDR3 loop reads CASSPAPDTQYF. The CDR3 nucleotides read TGTGCCAGCAGTCCCGCCCCCGATACGCAGTATTTT. The V and J genes are TRBV7-9 and TRBJ2-3; D gene ambiguous. The germline gives CDR1 SEHNR, CDR2 FQNEAQ (reference sequence). The V gene lost 6 bases and the J gene lost 6 bases, with 10 bases spanning the gap. There are 12 residues in the CDR3. The full variable domain, in which reference TRBV7-9 and TRBJ2-3 provide the parts outside the CDR3, is DTGVSQNPRHKITKRGQNVTFRCDPISEHNRLYWYRQTLGQGPEFLTYFQNEAQLEKSRLLSDRFSAERPKGSFSTLEIQRTEQGDSAMYLCASSPAPDTQYFGPGTRLTVL.

This clonotype was observed once. CDR3 sequence: CASSPRGLAGTDTQYF. The CDR3 nucleotides are TGTGCCAGCAGCCCACGAGGGCTAGCGGGCACAGATACGCAGTATTTT. The chain carries TRBV7-2 and TRBJ2-3, with 7 bases aligning to TRBD2. The CDR3 has 16 amino acids. Looked up from germline, CDR1 is SGHTA and CDR2 is FQGNSA. With 5 bases clipped from V and 1 base from J, the junction kept 9 bases outside the gene matches. The complete variable domain, with remaining parts taken from reference TRBV7-2 and TRBJ2-3, reads GAGVSQSPSNKVTEKGKDVELRCDPISGHTALYWYRQSLGQGLEFLIYFQGNSAPDKSGLPSDRFSAERTGGSVSTLTIQRTQQEDSAVYLCASSPRGLAGTDTQYFGPGTRLTVL.

This clonotype was counted many times. This chain uses TRBV28 with TRBJ2-5; D remains ambiguous. V lost 4 bases and J lost 0, with 12 bases in between. The germline gives CDR1 MDHEN, CDR2 SYDVKM. CDR3 length equals 15 residues. CDR3 DNA sequence: TGTGCCAGCAGTTCGGGTATCAAGTACCAAGAGACCCAGTACTTC. The encoded protein is CASSSGIKYQETQYF.

This sequence joins TRBV29-1 and TRBJ1-4; the D is unclear. The CDR3 runs to 12 residues. V lost 4 bases, J lost 4 bases, and 7 bases lay in between. Germline V gene data show CDR1 as SQVTM and CDR2 as ANQGSEA. This CDR3 reads CSVVGLNEKLFF. CDR3 DNA: TGCAGCGTTGTTGGGCTTAATGAAAAACTGTTTTTT.

V gene TRBV19 combines with J gene TRBJ2-2, with D hard to call. Trimming took 6 bases from V and 6 from J, leaving 2 bases between them. Germline CDR1 reads LNHDA; CDR2 reads SQIVND (reference sequence). This CDR3 is 10 amino acids long. The CDR3 loop is CASSPGELFF. The CDR3 DNA reads as TGTGCCAGTAGCCCCGGGGAGCTGTTTTTT. Based on the CDR3 plus reference TRBV19 and TRBJ2-2, the full variable domain is DGGITQSPKYLFRKEGQNVTLSCEQNLNHDAMYWYRQDPGQGLRLIYYSQIVNDFQKGDIAEGYSVSREKKESFPLTVTSAQKNPTAFYLCASSPGELFFGEGSRLTVL.

This clonotype was seen just once. The chain carries TRBV2 and TRBJ1-1; unclear D gene. CDR3 length: 14 amino acids. Germline lookup yields CDR1 SNHLY and CDR2 FYNNEI. V lost 1 base, J lost 5 bases, and 11 bases lay in between. The CDR3 sequence is CASSEGKFSTEAFF. For the CDR3, the DNA is TGTGCCAGCAGTGAAGGGAAGTTTTCGACTGAAGCTTTCTTT.